Below, 32 T cell receptor beta chains from the same sample are listed, as sequenced in a study of a mutant IDH1 vaccine in newly diagnosed glioma. Indicated time point: baseline, week 1 (first vaccination visit). Treatment of the sample: pre-vaccination baseline after standard-of-care therapy. Using immunoSEQ multiplex PCR, the repertoire was profiled, and TCRdb retains in-frame clones only, with some absent. The sample records tens of thousands of clones, roughly 80% being singletons. Source: PBMCs, taken from a glioma patient treated with radiotherapy, temozolomide or both. Receptors originate from a man aged 25 to 40 with glioma.

The CDR3 coding sequence is TGTGCCATCACTACTACAGGGGAAGCAGCGAACACCGGGGAGCTGTTTTTT. This translates into CAITTTGEAANTGELFF. The V and J genes are TRBV10-3 and TRBJ2-2; 7 bases are a match to TRBD1. V shed 7 bases, J shed 0 bases, and the junction held 11 bases outside the gene matches. Germline V gene sequence: CDR1 ENHRY, CDR2 SYGVKD. The CDR3 has 17 residues.

The J gene is TRBJ1-1, the V gene TRBV5-4; D gene unclear. The CDR3 covers 15 residues. V dropped 0 bases and J dropped 1 base, with 10 bases sitting between them. CDR1 and CDR2 (germline): SGHNT, YYREEE (reference sequence). The CDR3 loop reads CASSLDTYGNTEAFF. The CDR3 region has the DNA TGTGCCAGCAGCTTGGATACGTACGGGAACACTGAAGCTTTCTTT.

CDR3 sequence reads: CASSEVGLGTPYETQYF. In DNA, the CDR3 is TGTGCCAGCAGTGAAGTCGGATTGGGGACTCCTTATGAGACCCAGTACTTC. The chain has TRBV2 and TRBJ2-5, with D perhaps matching TRBD2 (6 bases). This CDR3 is built from 17 residues. Germline V gives CDR1 SNHLY, CDR2 FYNNEI. V was shortened by 1 base and J by 5 bases, with 20 bases between the two germline ends.

The gene calls are TRBV6-5 and TRBJ1-2; TRBD1 matches 9 bases. The CDR3 length is 13 residues. From germline, CDR1 is MNHEY and CDR2 SVGAGI. The ends lost 4 bases at V and 7 bases at J; junction bases unmatched: 4. The CDR3 here is CASSSQGAGGYTF. The DNA of the CDR3 is TGTGCCAGCAGTTCACAGGGGGCGGGTGGCTACACCTTC.

The V gene is TRBV5-4, the J gene TRBJ1-6; D not resolved. Germline CDR1 and CDR2: SGHNT and YYREEE (reference sequence). Trimming took 1 base from V and 0 from J, leaving 5 bases between them. The CDR3 has 15 residues. The CDR3 sequence is CASSLSFSYNSPLHF. DNA of the CDR3: TGTGCCAGCAGCTTGAGCTTCTCCTATAATTCACCCCTCCACTTT. Looking up the rest from reference TRBV5-4 and TRBJ1-6 gives the full variable domain: ETGVTQSPTHLIKTRGQQVTLRCSSQSGHNTVSWYQQALGQGPQFIFQYYREEENGRGNFPPRFSGLQFPNYSSELNVNALELDDSALYLCASSLSFSYNSPLHFGNGTRLTVT.

The rearrangement joins TRBV11-1 to TRBJ2-2; tentative D call: TRBD2 (5 bases). Germline values: CDR1 SGHAT, CDR2 FQDESV (reference sequence). This CDR3 is built from 15 residues. Trimming left V 1 base short and J 1 base short, with 7 bases between. The CDR3 bases are TGTGCCAGCAGCTTAGACCGGGGGAACACCGGGGAGCTGTTTTTT. As protein: CASSLDRGNTGELFF.

V usage is TRBV7-8 and J usage is TRBJ2-7; 12 bases are a match to TRBD2. V lost 4 bases to trimming and J lost 7 bases; unmatched junction nucleotides: 5. The CDR3 runs 14 residues. Germline-derived CDR1 and CDR2 are SGHVS and FQNEAQ. CDR3 bases: TGTGCCAGCAGCTCTAGCGGGAGGGCCGGGGAGCAGTACTTC. Translation gives CASSSSGRAGEQYF.

The genes are TRBV9 and TRBJ2-5; D is ambiguous. Germline values: CDR1 SGDLS, CDR2 YYNGEE. V lost 4 bases, J lost 2 bases, and 12 bases lay in between. The CDR3 runs 14 residues. This chain's CDR3 is CASSPRWEQETQYF. In DNA form, the CDR3 reads TGTGCCAGCAGCCCCCGATGGGAACAAGAGACCCAGTACTTC.

This chain uses TRBV5-1 with TRBJ1-1; D unresolved. The CDR3 spans 13 residues. Germline CDR1 reads SGHRS; CDR2 reads YFSETQ. V lost 0 bases, J lost 4 bases, and 7 bases lay in between. CDR3 region: CASSLGLATEAFF. The CDR3 region has the DNA TGCGCCAGCAGCTTGGGGCTGGCCACTGAAGCTTTCTTT.

J is TRBJ2-2 and V is TRBV7-9; D is undetermined. Germline loops: CDR1 SEHNR, CDR2 FQNEAQ (reference sequence). The CDR3 has 13 residues. The ends were cut back, 0 bases at V and 5 bases at J, with 4 bases in the middle. The CDR3 DNA follows: TGTGCCAGCAGCTTAGCCCGGACCGGGGAGCTGTTTTTT. Protein sequence: CASSLARTGELFF. The complete variable domain, with remaining parts taken from reference TRBV7-9 and TRBJ2-2, reads DTGVSQNPRHKITKRGQNVTFRCDPISEHNRLYWYRQTLGQGPEFLTYFQNEAQLEKSRLLSDRFSAERPKGSFSTLEIQRTEQGDSAMYLCASSLARTGELFFGEGSRLTVL.

In this sample, this clone turned up a few times. The chain couples TRBV10-3 to TRBJ1-2; no clear D gene. This CDR3 comprises 13 residues. The V and J ends lost 3 bases and 0 bases respectively, with 5 bases between them. Germline assignment: CDR1 ENHRY and CDR2 SYGVKD. The CDR3 DNA reads as TGTGCCATCAGTGAACAGACTAACTATGGCTACACCTTC. This sequence encodes CAISEQTNYGYTF.

This clone was counted a few times. This chain uses TRBV11-2 with TRBJ2-1, with 8 bases lining up with TRBD2. Germline V gene lookup returns CDR1 SGHAT and CDR2 FQNNGV. V was pared by 5 bases and J by 2 bases, with 2 bases of the junction left unmatched. The CDR3 consists of 14 residues. The CDR3 DNA reads TGTGCCAGCAGCCCGGGGGGGACCTACAATGAGCAGTTCTTC. As protein: CASSPGGTYNEQFF.

The rearrangement joins TRBV5-1 to TRBJ2-5; 13 bases line up with TRBD2. CDR1 and CDR2 (germline): SGHRS, YFSETQ. V lost 5 bases and J lost 1; bases outside the gene matches: 5. The CDR3 consists of 16 residues. The CDR3 nucleotides are TGCGCCAGCAGTCTGGGACTAGCGGGGTTCCAAGAGACCCAGTACTTC. Residues: CASSLGLAGFQETQYF.

The rearrangement links TRBV28 to TRBJ2-7; D gene ambiguous. In germline, CDR1 is MDHEN, CDR2 SYDVKM. This CDR3 is 13 amino acids long. V was trimmed by 2 bases and J by 0 bases, leaving 5 bases between them. The CDR3 bases are TGTGCCAGCAGTTTACACTACTCCTACGAGCAGTACTTC. As protein: CASSLHYSYEQYF.

The V call is TRBV7-8, the J call TRBJ2-7; 7 bases match TRBD2. Germline-derived CDR1 and CDR2 are SGHVS and FQNEAQ. The CDR3 totals 11 residues. Trimming at V came to 5 bases and at J to 7 bases, leaving 2 bases not matched to a gene. CDR3 residues: CASSPGGEQYF. The CDR3, as DNA: TGTGCCAGCAGCCCGGGGGGAGAGCAGTACTTC.

V is TRBV4-1 and J is TRBJ2-7, with D possibly TRBD1 on 5 matching bases. Germline V gene lookup returns CDR1 MGHRA and CDR2 YSYEKL. The V end lost 3 bases, the J end lost 3 bases, and 15 bases lay between the germline ends. The CDR3 is made up of 15 amino acids. CDR3 sequence reads: CASSHQGTWSYEQYF. CDR3 DNA sequence: TGCGCCAGCAGCCACCAGGGCACTTGGAGCTACGAGCAGTACTTC.

The chain recombines TRBV6-5 with TRBJ1-5; D is undetermined. CDR1 MNHEY and CDR2 SVGAGI come from the germline V gene. The CDR3 is made up of 12 amino acids. V was pared by 10 bases and J by 2 bases, with 9 bases between. The CDR3 sequence: CAIRQGNQPQHF. DNA of the CDR3: TGTGCCATCAGGCAGGGCAATCAGCCCCAGCATTTT.

The rearrangement links TRBV30 to TRBJ2-5; D remains ambiguous. This CDR3 has 14 amino acids. The V end lost 2 bases, the J end lost 3 bases, and 13 bases lay between the germline ends. Germline loops: CDR1 GTSNPN, CDR2 SVGIG (reference sequence). This chain's CDR3 is CAWSFWSQKETQYF. The CDR3 bases are TGTGCCTGGAGTTTTTGGTCCCAAAAAGAGACCCAGTACTTC.

This sequence joins TRBV9 and TRBJ1-2, with TRBD1 as a possible D gene (6 bases). This CDR3 region has 15 residues. The germline V gene has CDR1 SGDLS and CDR2 YYNGEE. V lost 2 bases, J lost 4 bases, and 15 bases lay in between. The CDR3 region is CASSVGGVDSYGYTF. Written as DNA, the CDR3 is TGTGCCAGCAGCGTCGGGGGCGTGGACAGCTATGGCTACACCTTC.

This clone was observed a few times. The V call is TRBV6-5, the J call TRBJ2-2; D is undetermined. V was cut by 2 bases and J by 6 bases, with 7 bases left in between. The CDR3 has 13 residues. Germline loops: CDR1 MNHEY, CDR2 SVGAGI. In DNA, the CDR3 is TGTGCCAGCAGTTACAAAGGGTCCGGGGAGCTGTTTTTT. Translation gives CASSYKGSGELFF.

The V and J genes are TRBV21-1 and TRBJ1-5; the D call of TRBD1 is as the table states it, not checked on the DNA. TRBV21-1 corresponds to a pseudogene. The CDR3 length is 15 residues. For the CDR3, the DNA is TGTGCCAGCAGCAGCCGGGACAGAGAAAATCAGCCCCAGCATTTT. Residues: CASSSRDRENQPQHF.

The chain joins TRBV30 to TRBJ2-7; 8 positions match TRBD1. The germline V gene encodes CDR1 GTSNPN and CDR2 SVGIG (reference sequence). After removal of 5 bases from V and 1 base from J, the junction contained 22 bases not matched to a gene. The CDR3 spans 19 residues. CDR3 nucleotide sequence: TGTGCCTGGCTCCCCCGGGCCCGATCACGGACAGGGCAGTCCTACGAGCAGTACTTC. Encoded protein: CAWLPRARSRTGQSYEQYF.

The gene calls are TRBV11-2 and TRBJ2-7, with TRBD2 matching 14 bases. The CDR3 totals 19 residues. Germline V gene sequence: CDR1 SGHAT, CDR2 FQNNGV. With V trimmed by 1 base and J by 2 bases, 10 bases remained unmatched. CDR3 loop: CASSLAPGLAGVEPYEQYF. CDR3 bases: TGTGCCAGCAGCTTAGCCCCGGGACTAGCGGGAGTTGAACCCTACGAGCAGTACTTC.

The chain recombines TRBV7-2 with TRBJ1-2, with D uncertain. The CDR3 extends over 16 amino acids. CDR1 and CDR2 from the germline V gene are SGHTA and FQGNSA. V was trimmed by 1 base and J by 2 bases, leaving 14 bases between them. The DNA for the CDR3 is TGTGCCAGCAGCTTAGTTGTCTACAGCCCAAACTATGGCTACACCTTC. Its translation is CASSLVVYSPNYGYTF. The full variable domain, completed using reference TRBV7-2 and TRBJ1-2, is GAGVSQSPSNKVTEKGKDVELRCDPISGHTALYWYRQSLGQGLEFLIYFQGNSAPDKSGLPSDRFSAERTGGSVSTLTIQRTQQEDSAVYLCASSLVVYSPNYGYTFGSGTRLTVV.

CDR3 sequence (DNA): TGTGCCAGCAGCAAGACAGAAACTAATGAAAAACTGTTTTTT. Translated: CASSKTETNEKLFF. The chain carries TRBV21-1 and TRBJ1-4; TRBD1, the D gene given by the table, was not confirmed from the DNA. TRBV21-1 is annotated as a pseudogene. The CDR3 has 14 amino acids.

The chain links TRBV5-6 to TRBJ2-1; TRBD2 is a possible D gene (6 bases). Germline lookup yields CDR1 SGHDT and CDR2 YYEEEE. With 3 bases removed from V and 7 bases from J, the gap between germline ends came to 20 bases. The CDR3 spans 16 residues. The CDR3: CASSYTGSTNLNEQFF. The CDR3 DNA reads TGTGCCAGCAGCTACACCGGGAGTACTAACTTAAATGAGCAGTTCTTC.

The J gene is TRBJ1-5, the V gene TRBV5-6, with D possibly matching TRBD1 (5 bases). Per the germline V gene, CDR1 is SGHDT and CDR2 is YYEEEE. V was clipped by 1 base and J by 5 bases, with 16 bases between them. This CDR3 is 16 amino acids long. The CDR3 reads CASSLWGMGVDQPQHF. The DNA of the CDR3 is TGTGCCAGCAGCTTGTGGGGGATGGGGGTAGATCAGCCCCAGCATTTT.

The chain joins TRBV5-6 to TRBJ2-7; a weak D match, TRBD1 (6 bases). Trimming cost V 0 bases and J 2 bases, with 12 bases left between them. The CDR3 covers 15 residues. Germline V gene data show CDR1 as SGHDT and CDR2 as YYEEEE. The CDR3 is CASSLATGPTYEQYF. The CDR3 DNA reads TGTGCCAGCAGCTTGGCAACAGGGCCTACCTACGAGCAGTACTTC.

CDR3 sequence: CASSLVRGNTEAFF. CDR3 DNA sequence: TGTGCCAGCAGCTTAGTTCGGGGAAACACTGAAGCTTTCTTT. The chain carries TRBV7-9 and TRBJ1-1; D remains unclear. The CDR3 runs to 14 residues. The V gene lost 1 base and the J gene lost 2 bases, with 8 bases spanning the gap. The germline V gene encodes CDR1 SEHNR and CDR2 FQNEAQ (reference sequence).

The chain links TRBV7-2 to TRBJ1-5; no firm D call. The V end was cut by 4 bases, the J end by 3 bases, with 10 bases between. CDR1 SGHTA and CDR2 FQGNSA come from the germline V gene. The length of the CDR3 is 14 residues. The CDR3 sequence is CASSYERPNQPQHF. The CDR3 DNA is TGTGCCAGCAGCTATGAGAGACCCAATCAGCCCCAGCATTTT.

The chain employs TRBV19 and TRBJ2-7; the D is unclear. CDR1 and CDR2 (germline): LNHDA, SQIVND (reference sequence). This CDR3 comprises 14 residues. The V end was cut by 4 bases, the J end by 2 bases, with 12 bases between. CDR3 bases: TGTGCCAGTAGTAAAGACTTGGAAACCTACGAGCAGTACTTC. Amino acid sequence: CASSKDLETYEQYF.

This chain links TRBV4-3 with TRBJ2-1, with a weak D call TRBD2 (5 bases). The CDR3 has 13 residues. CDR1 and CDR2 from the germline V gene are LGHNA and YSLEER. V was pared by 0 bases and J by 7 bases, with 7 bases between. This CDR3 reads CASSQDWENEQFF. CDR3 nucleotides: TGCGCCAGCAGCCAAGATTGGGAGAATGAGCAGTTCTTC.